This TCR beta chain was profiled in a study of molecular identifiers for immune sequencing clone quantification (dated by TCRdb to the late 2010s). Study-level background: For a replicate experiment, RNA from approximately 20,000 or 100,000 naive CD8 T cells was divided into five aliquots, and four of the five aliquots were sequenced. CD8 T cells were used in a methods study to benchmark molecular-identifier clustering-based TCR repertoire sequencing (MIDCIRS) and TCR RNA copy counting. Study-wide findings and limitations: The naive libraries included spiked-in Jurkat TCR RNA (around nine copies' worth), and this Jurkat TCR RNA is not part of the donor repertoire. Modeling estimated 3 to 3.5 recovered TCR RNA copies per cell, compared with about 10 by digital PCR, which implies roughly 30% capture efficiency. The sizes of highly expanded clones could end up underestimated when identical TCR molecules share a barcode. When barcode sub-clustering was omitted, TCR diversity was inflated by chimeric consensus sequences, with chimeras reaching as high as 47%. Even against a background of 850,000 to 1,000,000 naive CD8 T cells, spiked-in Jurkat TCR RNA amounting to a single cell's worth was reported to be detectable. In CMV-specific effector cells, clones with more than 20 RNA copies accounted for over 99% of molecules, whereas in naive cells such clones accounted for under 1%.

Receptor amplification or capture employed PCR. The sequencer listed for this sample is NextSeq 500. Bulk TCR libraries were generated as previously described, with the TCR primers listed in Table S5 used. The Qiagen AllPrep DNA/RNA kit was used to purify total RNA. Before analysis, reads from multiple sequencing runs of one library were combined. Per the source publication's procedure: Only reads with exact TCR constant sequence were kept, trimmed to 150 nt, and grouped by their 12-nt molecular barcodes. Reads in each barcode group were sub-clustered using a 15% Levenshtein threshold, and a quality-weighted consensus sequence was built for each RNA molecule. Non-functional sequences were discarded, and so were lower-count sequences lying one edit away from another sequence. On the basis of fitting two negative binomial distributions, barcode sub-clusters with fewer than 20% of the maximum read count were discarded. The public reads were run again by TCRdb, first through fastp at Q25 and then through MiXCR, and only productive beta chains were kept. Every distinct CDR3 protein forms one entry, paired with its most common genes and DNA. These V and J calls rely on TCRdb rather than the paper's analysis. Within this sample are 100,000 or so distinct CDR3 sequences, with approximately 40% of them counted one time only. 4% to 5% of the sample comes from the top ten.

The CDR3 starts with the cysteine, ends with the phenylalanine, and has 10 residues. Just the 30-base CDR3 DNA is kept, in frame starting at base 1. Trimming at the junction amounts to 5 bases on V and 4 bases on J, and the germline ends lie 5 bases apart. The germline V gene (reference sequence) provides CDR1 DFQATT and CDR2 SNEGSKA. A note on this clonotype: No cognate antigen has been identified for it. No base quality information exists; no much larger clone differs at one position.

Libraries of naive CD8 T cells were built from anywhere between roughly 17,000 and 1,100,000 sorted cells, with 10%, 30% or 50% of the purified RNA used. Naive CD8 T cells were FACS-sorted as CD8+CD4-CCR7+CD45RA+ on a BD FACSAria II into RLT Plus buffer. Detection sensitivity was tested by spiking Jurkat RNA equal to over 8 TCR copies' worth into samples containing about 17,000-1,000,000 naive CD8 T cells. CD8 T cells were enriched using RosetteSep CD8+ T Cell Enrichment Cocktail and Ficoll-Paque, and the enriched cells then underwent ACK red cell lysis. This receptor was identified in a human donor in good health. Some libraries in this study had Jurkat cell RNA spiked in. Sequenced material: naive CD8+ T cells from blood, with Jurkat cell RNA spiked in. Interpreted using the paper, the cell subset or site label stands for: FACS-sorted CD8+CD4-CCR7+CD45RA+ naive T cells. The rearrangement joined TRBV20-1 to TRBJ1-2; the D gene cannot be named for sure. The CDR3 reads CSAGAYGYTF. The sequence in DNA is TGCAGTGCTGGTGCCTATGGCTACACCTTC.